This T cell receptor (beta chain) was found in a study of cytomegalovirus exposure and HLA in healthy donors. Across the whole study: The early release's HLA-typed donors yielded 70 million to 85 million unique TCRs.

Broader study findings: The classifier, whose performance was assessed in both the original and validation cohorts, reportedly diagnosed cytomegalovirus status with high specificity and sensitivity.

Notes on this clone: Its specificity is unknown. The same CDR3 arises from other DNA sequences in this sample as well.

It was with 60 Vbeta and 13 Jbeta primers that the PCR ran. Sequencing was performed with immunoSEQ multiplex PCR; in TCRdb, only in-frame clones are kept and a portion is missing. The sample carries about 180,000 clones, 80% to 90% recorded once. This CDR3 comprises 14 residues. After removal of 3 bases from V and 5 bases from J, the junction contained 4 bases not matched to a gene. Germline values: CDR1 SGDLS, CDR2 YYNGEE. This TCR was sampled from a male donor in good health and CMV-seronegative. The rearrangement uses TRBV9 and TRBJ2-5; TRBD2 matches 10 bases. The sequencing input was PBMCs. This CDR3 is CASSARLAGETQYF. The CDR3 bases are TGTGCCAGCAGCGCAAGACTAGCGGGCGAGACCCAGTACTTC.